This is a list of T cell receptor beta chains from one sample in a study of blood T cell repertoires in COVID-19. Sequenced by immunoSEQ multiplex PCR; TCRdb stores in-frame clones only, minus some. Among some 110,000 clones listed, 65% to 85% were seen once. Sequencing used peripheral blood. Receptors were obtained from a woman in her seventies with acute or convalescent COVID-19. Both conserved end residues are part of each CDR3. Fields, in order: V gene, J gene, D gene, clone size, CDR3 protein, CDR3 DNA. D genes are given only for firm matches. Rows may omit the clone size; those that give it use once, few, many or a size class.

>TRBV7-2|TRBJ1-1|.|.
CASSFSGKTEAFF
TGTGCCAGCAGCTTCTCCGGGAAAACTGAAGCTTTCTTT
>TRBV15|TRBJ1-2|.|.
CATSSGDLGGYTF
TGTGCCACCAGCAGTGGGGACTTGGGGGGCTACACCTTC
>TRBV30|TRBJ1-1|.|.
CAWSVTGLNTEAFF
TGTGCCTGGAGTGTGACGGGACTTAACACTGAAGCTTTCTTT
>TRBV10-3|TRBJ2-1|.|.
CASGTLSTDEQFF
TGTGCCAGTGGGACACTTTCCACGGATGAGCAGTTCTTC
>TRBV5-1|TRBJ2-1|.|.
CASSEDLAGSYNEQFF
TGCGCCAGCAGCGAAGATCTCGCGGGCTCCTACAATGAGCAGTTCTTC
>TRBV6-5|TRBJ2-1|.|.
CASTGLRNEQFF
TGTGCCAGCACCGGACTTAGGAATGAGCAGTTCTTC
>TRBV7-8|TRBJ2-7|TRBD2|.
CASSPRTSGVNEQYF
TGTGCCAGCAGCCCGCGGACTAGCGGGGTTAACGAGCAGTACTTC
>TRBV9|TRBJ1-3|.|.
CASSITGQTGNTIYF
TGTGCCAGCAGCATCACAGGGCAAACGGGAAACACCATATATTTT
>TRBV7-8|TRBJ1-5|TRBD1|.
CASSSGTVSNQPQHF
TGTGCCAGCAGCTCGGGGACAGTAAGCAATCAGCCCCAGCATTTT
>TRBV5-1|TRBJ1-1|.|.
CASSSPMLGATAEAFF
TGCGCCAGCAGCTCCCCAATGCTGGGGGCGACGGCTGAAGCTTTCTTT
>TRBV7-2|TRBJ1-1|.|once
CASSFDSPYTEAFF
TGTGCCAGCAGCTTCGACAGCCCTTACACTGAAGCTTTCTTT
>TRBV19|TRBJ1-1|.|.
CASSLLNMNTEAFF
TGTGCCAGTAGTCTCCTGAACATGAACACTGAAGCTTTCTTT
>TRBV3-1/TRBV3-2|TRBJ2-1|.|.
CASSQDKKAPGKIDEQFF
TGTGCCAGCAGCCAAGATAAGAAAGCGCCAGGGAAGATAGATGAGCAGTTCTTC